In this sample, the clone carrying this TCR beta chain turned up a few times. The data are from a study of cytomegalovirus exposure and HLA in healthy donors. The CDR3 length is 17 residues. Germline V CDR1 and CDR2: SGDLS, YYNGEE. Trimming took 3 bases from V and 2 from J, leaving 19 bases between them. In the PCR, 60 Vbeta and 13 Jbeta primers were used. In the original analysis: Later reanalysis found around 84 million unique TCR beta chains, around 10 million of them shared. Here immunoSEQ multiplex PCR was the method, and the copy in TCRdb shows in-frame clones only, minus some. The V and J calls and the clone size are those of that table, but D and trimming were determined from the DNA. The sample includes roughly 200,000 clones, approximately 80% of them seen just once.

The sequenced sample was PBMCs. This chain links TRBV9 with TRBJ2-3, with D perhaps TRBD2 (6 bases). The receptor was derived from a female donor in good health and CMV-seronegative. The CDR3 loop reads CASSGFGGGATTDTQYF. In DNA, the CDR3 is TGTGCCAGCAGCGGATTCGGCGGCGGGGCCACCACAGATACGCAGTATTTT.